This T cell receptor beta chain was identified during a study of blood T cell repertoires in COVID-19. Study details: COVID-19 samples from acute and convalescent phases originated in the United States, Italy and Spain. T cells, B-cell-depleted T cells, or PBMCs supplied cDNA or gDNA.

Study processing details: Reference gene primers were amplified, and this amplification served to estimate nucleated cell counts. Measured with immunoSEQ multiplex PCR; TCRdb has only the in-frame clones, and not every one. The V and J calls and clone size are taken from that table; D and trimming were inferred from the DNA. The sample yields tens of thousands of clones, approximately 88% seen once. Per germline, CDR1 MDHEN and CDR2 SYDVKM. The V gene lost 3 bases and the J gene lost 2 bases, with 14 bases spanning the gap. The CDR3 consists of 16 residues. Material: peripheral blood. V is TRBV28 and J is TRBJ1-3; tentatively, D is TRBD1 (5 bases). The clonotype originates from a woman between 40 and 55 years old with acute or convalescent COVID-19. The CDR3 here is CASSFRTLGTGNTIYF. The DNA of the CDR3 is TGTGCCAGCAGTTTTAGGACACTCGGTACTGGAAACACCATATATTTT. The full variable domain, its missing parts supplied by reference TRBV28 and TRBJ1-3, is DVKVTQSSRYLVKRTGEKVFLECVQDMDHENMFWYRQDPGLGLRLIYFSYDVKMKEKGDIPEGYSVSREKKERFSLILESASTNQTSMYLCASSFRTLGTGNTIYFGEGSWLTVV.